Many counts were recorded for the clone carrying this TCR beta chain. As yet, its antigen is unknown. TCRdb recomputed calls from the multiplex PCR reads with MiXCR, one row per CDR3 protein. There are about 150,000 distinct CDR3 sequences in the sample; 32% occur only once, and around 2.3% lies in the top ten. Axillary draining lymph nodes of breast cancer patients supplied the node samples. The V end lost 7 bases, the J end lost 7 bases, and 14 bases lay between the germline ends. In germline, CDR1 is LNHDA, CDR2 SQIVND (reference sequence). There are 14 residues in the CDR3. This sample was included in a study of breast tumors, draining lymph nodes, adjacent tissues. Study-wide results and caveats: Findings are consistent with lymph node origin and intratumoral expansion of most tumor T cells. Tumors had less TCR diversity than lymph nodes, more than nontumor tissue. Data only fit, rather than demonstrated, lymph node origin of most tumor T cells. Compared with basal-like, luminal-like tumors shared significantly more repertoire with nontumor tissue.

The rearrangement uses TRBV19 and TRBJ1-6; a weak D match, TRBD1 (6 bases). This TCR was recovered from a female donor with breast cancer. Some clones in this sample may be carry-over from other donors' samples. Material for sequencing was axillary lymph node tissue. The CDR3 loop is CASKARTENSPLHF. The DNA for the CDR3 is TGTGCCAGTAAAGCCCGGACAGAGAATTCACCCCTCCACTTT.